This T cell receptor beta chain originates from a study of T cell repertoires in cytomegalovirus infection (dated 2019 in TCRdb). About the full investigation: The HLA type of each donor mattered for the analysis, because public TCR beta signatures pointed to carriage of CMV infection along with the matching HLA type.

Findings and caveats that apply to the study as a whole: Carriers of CMV infection plus the relevant HLA type were discriminated by the cumulative frequency of public TCR beta family members in the study cohort and in an independent roughly 320-donor cohort. In the ex vivo response, HLA-C-restricted CMV-specific TCR beta clonotypes were dominant, and in two of eight donors the single most frequent clonotype came from this HLA-C-restricted group.

Data came from an Illumina HiSeq 1500. In TCRdb, the public reads were trimmed at Q25 with fastp and aligned with MiXCR, with productive beta chains retained. Identical CDR3 protein sequences are pooled into one entry, listed with their most common genes and DNA. Here the sample has 100,000 to 150,000 distinct CDR3 sequences; roughly 9% occur a single time. The ten biggest clones cover about 9.5% of the sample. A note on this clonotype: Its target antigen remains unknown. Its ends do not fully match the called genes, so a read error is possible.

Including the terminal cysteine and phenylalanine, the CDR3 comprises 13 residues. The retained sequence is limited to the CDR3, 39 bases, with the frame set at the first base. CDR1 and CDR2 are read off the germline V gene (reference sequence) as GTSNPN and SVGIG. Sequenced sample: PBMCs. The origin of this receptor is a human donor in good health (CMV status not recorded). Some clones in this sample may be carry-over from other donors' samples. The chain is made from TRBV30 and TRBJ1-1; the D segment cannot be called with confidence. The CDR3 protein is CAWGVLDGTEAFF. The nucleotide sequence is given as TGTGCCTGGGGTGTACTTGATGGTACTGAAGCTTTCTTT.